The source of this TCR beta chain is a study of metastatic and nonmetastatic thyroid tumors. Study summary: Repertoire comparison spanned blood and tumor or nodule tissue of malignant and benign thyroid patients. Overall study findings and caveats: Relative to benign nodules, malignant thyroid tumors were reportedly characterized by significantly elevated TCR beta diversity in blood and tumor.

With regard to this clone: The target antigen is unknown.

Every patient was untreated before thyroid surgery. V gave up 5 bases and J gave up 11 bases; unmatched junction bases: 17. Germline V lookup: CDR1 MDHEN, CDR2 SYDVKM. This CDR3 is 15 amino acids long. Source study methods: Using the CDR3 differences seen across clinicopathological groups, the authors built a distant-metastasis classifier for papillary thyroid cancer, which was meant to discriminate distant-metastatic patients. TCRdb re-called the PCR reads through MiXCR. TCRdb, rather than the study authors, made the V and J calls. The sample comprises about 27,000 clones, around 15% of which are singletons, and more than 15% rests with the top ten.

The sequencing input was blood. The receptor was isolated from a male donor with papillary thyroid cancer or a benign thyroid nodule (not recorded which). Some clones in this sample may be carry-over from other donors' samples. The chain joins TRBV28 to TRBJ2-7, with 8 bases lining up with TRBD2. CDR3 protein: CASSRTSNTYRVKYF. The CDR3 coding sequence is TGTGCCAGCAGTCGGACTAGCAACACGTATCGTGTTAAGTACTTC.